This T cell receptor (beta chain) was observed in a study of tumor T cells in aggressive B-cell lymphoma (dated by TCRdb to 2017 to 2019). The library relied on the immunoSEQ multiplex PCR assay. Held by TCRdb, this immuneACCESS table contains in-frame sequences only and omits some clones. Under half of the omission traces to an unresolved V gene where checked; the cause of the rest is unknown. In this sample the table shows some 1,600 clones, roughly 93% of which occur a single time. The ten biggest clones cover 3.3% of the sample. Comments on this clone: Its antigen is still unknown. No quality values exist for individual bases; no much larger clone is one base distant.

The CDR1 and CDR2 encoded by the germline V gene (reference sequence) are SEHNR and FQNEAQ. The CDR3, cysteine through phenylalanine, is 15 amino acids long. Of all the DNA, just the CDR3 is kept, 45 bases in frame from base 1. From V the trimming removes 7 bases and from J it removes 4 bases, while the gene matches leave 7 bases of the junction unaccounted for. The sequence joins TRBV7-9 to TRBJ2-3, with 11 bases matching TRBD2. The sequence was obtained from an adult with diffuse large B cell lymphoma. The specimen was tumor tissue. The base sequence is TGTGCCAGCAAAGGGATTAGCGGGGGGGCAGATACGCAGTATTTT. It specifies CASKGISGGADTQYF.